Listed below are T cell receptor beta chains from one sample, sequenced in a study of blood T cell repertoires in COVID-19. TCRdb's copy holds only in-frame clones and misses some; the assay was immunoSEQ multiplex PCR. Of under 350,000 clones listed, about 93% are singletons. Sequencing used peripheral blood. Receptors originate from a woman younger than 45 with COVID-19, enrolled during active disease. The CDR3 runs from the conserved cysteine through the conserved F or W. Each record gives: D gene, clone size, V gene, J gene, CDR3 protein, CDR3 DNA. D genes are given only for firm matches. Clone size is given for some rows only: seen once, a few or many times, or a class if the clone is expanded.

D: .
size: .
V: TRBV7-9
J: TRBJ1-3
CDR3: CASSPAGQGKGNTIYF
DNA: TGTGCCAGCAGCCCGGCAGGGCAGGGGAAAGGAAACACCATATATTTT

D: .
size: .
V: TRBV28
J: TRBJ1-1
CDR3: CASTVVDSTPLNTEAFF
DNA: TGTGCCAGCACAGTAGTGGACAGCACTCCCTTGAACACTGAAGCTTTCTTT

D: .
size: .
V: TRBV28
J: TRBJ2-5
CDR3: CASMGSKGPLGAQYF
DNA: TGTGCCAGCATGGGATCGAAAGGACCCCTCGGGGCCCAGTACTTC

D: .
size: .
V: TRBV10-1
J: TRBJ2-4
CDR3: CASSESGSNIQYF
DNA: TGCGCCAGCAGTGAGTCGGGTAGCAACATTCAGTACTTC

D: TRBD2
size: .
V: TRBV3-1/TRBV3-2
J: TRBJ2-5
CDR3: CASSPGTSGRVSETQYF
DNA: TGTGCCAGCAGCCCCGGGACTAGCGGGAGAGTGTCGGAGACCCAGTACTTC

D: TRBD2
size: .
V: TRBV5-1
J: TRBJ2-1
CDR3: CASSATSTRVEQFF
DNA: TGCGCCAGCAGCGCGACTAGCACTCGGGTTGAGCAGTTCTTC

D: TRBD1
size: .
V: TRBV3-1/TRBV3-2
J: TRBJ1-1
CDR3: CASSGQGNTEAFF
DNA: TGTGCCAGCAGTGGACAGGGCAACACTGAAGCTTTCTTT

D: .
size: .
V: TRBV4-1
J: TRBJ1-1
CDR3: CASSLPSGSEAFF
DNA: TGCGCCAGCAGCCTCCCGTCGGGGAGCGAAGCTTTCTTT

D: .
size: .
V: TRBV3-1/TRBV3-2
J: TRBJ2-7
CDR3: CASSQYGAGAYEQYF
DNA: TGTGCCAGCAGCCAATACGGAGCGGGTGCCTACGAGCAGTACTTC

D: .
size: .
V: TRBV5-1
J: TRBJ2-1
CDR3: CASSPGLGIGSYNEQFF
DNA: TGCGCCAGCAGCCCAGGGTTGGGGATTGGGTCCTACAATGAGCAGTTCTTC

D: .
size: .
V: TRBV3-1/TRBV3-2
J: TRBJ1-1
CDR3: CASSQEAGGLGAFF
DNA: TGTGCCAGCAGCCAAGAGGCGGGAGGGCTCGGGGCTTTCTTT

D: TRBD1
size: .
V: TRBV5-1
J: TRBJ1-2
CDR3: CASSQDRGSGYTF
DNA: TGCGCCAGCAGCCAGGACAGGGGATCCGGCTACACCTTC

D: TRBD1
size: .
V: TRBV24-1
J: TRBJ2-5
CDR3: CATKGTGGPETQYF
DNA: TGTGCCACCAAGGGGACAGGGGGCCCGGAGACCCAGTACTTC

D: .
size: .
V: TRBV7-9
J: TRBJ1-1
CDR3: CASSPEGGNTEAFF
DNA: TGTGCCAGCAGCCCCGAAGGGGGGAACACTGAAGCTTTCTTT

D: .
size: .
V: TRBV25-1
J: TRBJ2-1
CDR3: CASSVERYNEQFF
DNA: TGTGCCAGCAGTGTAGAGAGGTACAATGAGCAGTTCTTC

D: TRBD2
size: .
V: TRBV7-2
J: TRBJ2-5
CDR3: CASSSRTSGTREAQYF
DNA: TGTGCCAGCAGCTCTAGGACTAGCGGGACCCGGGAGGCCCAGTACTTC

D: TRBD1
size: .
V: TRBV13
J: TRBJ2-7
CDR3: CASSPPGQGRYYEQYF
DNA: TGTGCCAGCAGTCCACCGGGACAGGGAAGGTACTACGAGCAGTACTTC

D: .
size: .
V: TRBV27
J: TRBJ1-6
CDR3: CASRKSGGQNSPLHF
DNA: TGTGCCAGCAGGAAATCGGGGGGGCAAAATTCACCCCTCCACTTT

D: TRBD1
size: .
V: TRBV5-4
J: TRBJ1-1
CDR3: CASSPGQMNTEAFF
DNA: TGTGCCAGCAGCCCGGGACAGATGAACACTGAAGCTTTCTTT

D: .
size: .
V: TRBV3-1/TRBV3-2
J: TRBJ2-5
CDR3: CASSPRGGSAQETQYF
DNA: TGTGCCAGCAGCCCTAGAGGGGGTTCGGCCCAAGAGACCCAGTACTTC

D: .
size: .
V: TRBV10-1
J: TRBJ2-2
CDR3: CASSPLATNTGELFF
DNA: TGCGCCAGCAGCCCTCTAGCGACGAACACCGGGGAGCTGTTTTTT

D: .
size: .
V: TRBV7-2
J: TRBJ2-4
CDR3: CASSLSRAKNIQYF
DNA: TGTGCCAGCAGCTTAAGCAGGGCCAAAAACATTCAGTACTTC

D: .
size: once
V: TRBV4-2
J: TRBJ1-6
CDR3: CASSQETGRNSPLHF
DNA: TGTGCCAGCAGCCAAGAAACAGGACGAAATTCACCCCTCCACTTT

D: .
size: .
V: TRBV9
J: TRBJ2-5
CDR3: CASSRETQYF
DNA: TGTGCCAGCAGTAGAGAGACCCAGTACTTC

D: .
size: .
V: TRBV4-1
J: TRBJ1-5
CDR3: CASSQEGVGGNQPQHF
DNA: TGCGCCAGCAGCCAAGAGGGCGTAGGGGGCAATCAGCCCCAGCATTTT

D: .
size: few
V: TRBV18
J: TRBJ2-2
CDR3: CASSPTGNTGELFF
DNA: TGTGCCAGCTCACCGACAGGGAACACCGGGGAGCTGTTTTTT

D: TRBD2
size: .
V: TRBV20-1
J: TRBJ2-1
CDR3: CSASIAGDGSWEQFF
DNA: TGCAGTGCTAGTATAGCGGGAGATGGATCATGGGAGCAGTTCTTC

D: TRBD2
size: .
V: TRBV5-1
J: TRBJ2-1
CDR3: CASSLRASGAANEQFF
DNA: TGCGCCAGCAGCTTGAGGGCTAGCGGAGCGGCGAATGAGCAGTTCTTC

D: .
size: .
V: TRBV4-3
J: TRBJ2-7
CDR3: CASSQDSSYEQYF
DNA: TGCGCCAGCAGCCAAGACAGCTCCTACGAGCAGTACTTC

D: TRBD1
size: .
V: TRBV11-2
J: TRBJ2-7
CDR3: CASSFGQVAYEQYF
DNA: TGTGCCAGCAGCTTCGGACAGGTAGCCTACGAGCAGTACTTC

D: TRBD2
size: .
V: TRBV25-1
J: TRBJ2-2
CDR3: CASSIAGSNTGELFF
DNA: TGTGCCAGCAGTATAGCGGGTTCGAACACCGGGGAGCTGTTTTTT

D: TRBD2
size: .
V: TRBV6-2/TRBV6-3
J: TRBJ2-1
CDR3: CASSFLAGPYNEQFF
DNA: TGTGCCAGCAGTTTTCTAGCGGGACCCTACAATGAGCAGTTCTTC

D: .
size: .
V: TRBV18
J: TRBJ1-2
CDR3: CASSSERSYGYTF
DNA: TGTGCCAGCTCATCCGAGAGGAGCTATGGCTACACCTTC

D: .
size: .
V: TRBV5-1
J: TRBJ1-2
CDR3: CASSGSAGNGYTF
DNA: TGCGCCAGCAGCGGTTCGGCGGGAAATGGCTACACCTTC

D: TRBD2
size: .
V: TRBV29-1
J: TRBJ2-1
CDR3: CSVFTSGSYNEQFF
DNA: TGCAGCGTGTTCACTAGCGGCTCCTACAATGAGCAGTTCTTC

D: .
size: .
V: TRBV6-5
J: TRBJ2-1
CDR3: CASSYSTRGSFEQFF
DNA: TGTGCCAGCAGTTACTCGACCAGGGGTTCATTTGAGCAGTTCTTC

D: .
size: .
V: TRBV7-9
J: TRBJ1-2
CDR3: CASRRDGQNYGYTF
DNA: TGTGCCAGCAGGCGGGACGGACAAAACTATGGCTACACCTTC

D: TRBD2
size: .
V: TRBV9
J: TRBJ2-7
CDR3: CASSVGLAGAEQYF
DNA: TGTGCCAGCAGCGTAGGACTAGCGGGAGCCGAGCAGTACTTC

D: .
size: .
V: TRBV21-1
J: TRBJ2-2
CDR3: CASRLAEDGELFF
DNA: TGTGCCAGCCGACTAGCGGAAGACGGGGAGCTGTTTTTT

D: .
size: once
V: TRBV7-2
J: TRBJ1-1
CDR3: CASTSGGDTEAFF
DNA: TGTGCCAGCACCTCAGGAGGAGACACTGAAGCTTTCTTT

D: .
size: .
V: TRBV11-2
J: TRBJ2-1
CDR3: CASSLGRQLDEQFF
DNA: TGTGCCAGCAGCTTAGGTCGTCAGTTGGATGAGCAGTTCTTC

D: TRBD2
size: .
V: TRBV3-1/TRBV3-2
J: TRBJ2-1
CDR3: CASSQTGGNEQFF
DNA: TGTGCCAGCAGCCAAACGGGGGGGAATGAGCAGTTCTTC

D: .
size: .
V: TRBV29-1
J: TRBJ2-5
CDR3: CSVQEETQYF
DNA: TGCAGCGTACAGGAAGAGACCCAGTACTTC

D: TRBD2
size: .
V: TRBV27
J: TRBJ2-5
CDR3: CASSYSGRRETQYF
DNA: TGTGCCAGCAGTTATAGCGGGAGAAGAGAGACCCAGTACTTC

D: .
size: .
V: TRBV7-8
J: TRBJ2-2
CDR3: CASSKSLDRLATGELFF
DNA: TGTGCCAGCAGCAAATCACTCGACAGGTTGGCGACCGGGGAGCTGTTTTTT

D: TRBD2
size: once
V: TRBV27
J: TRBJ2-3
CDR3: CATRGRSGGRTDTQYF
DNA: TGTGCCACCAGGGGCCGCTCCGGCGGGAGGACAGATACGCAGTATTTT

D: .
size: .
V: TRBV7-3
J: TRBJ2-1
CDR3: CASSPRFYHNEQFF
DNA: TGTGCCAGCAGCCCACGATTCTATCACAATGAGCAGTTCTTC

D: .
size: .
V: TRBV24-1
J: TRBJ1-1
CDR3: CATSDGARGERTEAFF
DNA: TGTGCCACCAGTGATGGTGCCAGGGGAGAGAGAACTGAAGCTTTCTTT

D: TRBD1
size: .
V: TRBV28
J: TRBJ2-7
CDR3: CASSLPGGTYEQYF
DNA: TGTGCCAGCAGTTTACCAGGGGGCACCTACGAGCAGTACTTC

D: .
size: few
V: TRBV19
J: TRBJ1-2
CDR3: CASSILGQNYGYTF
DNA: TGTGCCAGTAGTATACTCGGACAGAACTATGGCTACACCTTC

D: .
size: .
V: TRBV7-2
J: TRBJ2-7
CDR3: CASSLAYSDEQYF
DNA: TGTGCCAGCAGCTTAGCTTACAGTGATGAGCAGTACTTC

D: TRBD2
size: few
V: TRBV7-2
J: TRBJ2-7
CDR3: CASSLWGGRIAEQYF
DNA: TGTGCCAGCAGCTTATGGGGCGGGAGGATAGCCGAGCAGTACTTC

D: .
size: .
V: TRBV4-1
J: TRBJ2-7
CDR3: CASSQPRLSDEQYF
DNA: TGCGCCAGCAGCCAACCCCGACTCTCCGACGAGCAGTACTTC

D: .
size: .
V: TRBV5-4
J: TRBJ2-7
CDR3: CASSRDTTYEQYF
DNA: TGTGCCAGCAGCCGGGACACAACCTACGAGCAGTACTTC